These 9 T cell receptor beta chains came from one sample sequenced in a study of T cell repertoires in ileal Crohn's disease. The sample's time point: proximal margin of the surgical specimen (macroscopically non-inflamed). Assay: immunoSEQ multiplex PCR; the TCRdb copy retains only in-frame clones and omits some. Found here are 7,000 or so clones, around 70% of them singletons; the top ten hold around 10%. What was sequenced was ileal tissue. These TCRs come from an adult with Crohn's disease.

The chain joins TRBV27 to TRBJ1-5, with unresolved D. The CDR3 runs 13 residues. The V end was cut by 2 bases, the J end by 3 bases, with 5 bases between. Germline V gene data show CDR1 as MNHEY and CDR2 as SMNVEV (reference sequence). The CDR3 DNA follows: TGTGCCAGCAGTTTAAAGCCCAATCAGCCCCAGCATTTT. It translates to CASSLKPNQPQHF.

The chain joins TRBV7-3 to TRBJ2-3; TRBD2 might be the D (6 bases). V gave up 1 base and J gave up 1 base, with 9 bases separating them. CDR3 length equals 15 residues. Germline V gene sequence: CDR1 SGHTA, CDR2 FQGTGA. CDR3 residues: CASSLKASGTDTQYF. Written as DNA, the CDR3 is TGTGCCAGCAGCTTAAAGGCTAGCGGCACAGATACGCAGTATTTT.

The chain carries TRBV2 and TRBJ2-1, with no clear D. V was trimmed by 1 base and J by 5 bases, leaving 9 bases between them. Germline CDR1 and CDR2: SNHLY and FYNNEI. The CDR3 has 14 residues. CDR3 amino acids: CASSEGTSNNEQFF. CDR3 coding DNA: TGTGCCAGCAGTGAAGGGACCAGCAACAATGAGCAGTTCTTC.

The rearrangement uses TRBV7-2 and TRBJ1-1, with 7 bases that match TRBD1. CDR3 length: 14 residues. V gave up 5 bases and J gave up 4 bases; unmatched junction bases: 7. Germline CDR1 is SGHTA and CDR2 is FQGNSA. The CDR3 sequence: CASSGQGVGTEAFF. The CDR3 DNA reads as TGTGCCAGCAGCGGGCAGGGGGTGGGCACTGAAGCTTTCTTT.

This chain joins TRBV7-3 and TRBJ1-1; TRBD1 matches at 10 bases. Germline V gene lookup returns CDR1 SGHTA and CDR2 FQGTGA. The CDR3 spans 14 residues. The trim removed 4 bases at V and 5 bases at J, leaving 4 bases unmatched. The CDR3 loop reads CASSSTGGATEAFF. CDR3 DNA sequence: TGTGCCAGCAGCTCGACAGGGGGCGCGACTGAAGCTTTCTTT.

This clone showed up just once. The CDR3 is CAWSLETGYEQYF. CDR3 DNA: TGTGCCTGGTCCTTGGAGACAGGGTACGAGCAGTACTTC. The chain recombines TRBV30 with TRBJ2-7; 7 bases are a match to TRBD1. J was trimmed by 4 bases and V by 5 bases; bases with no gene match: 8. The CDR3 extends over 13 amino acids. Germline CDR1 and CDR2: GTSNPN and SVGIG (reference sequence).

The CDR3: CASSNTDTQYF. The CDR3 DNA reads as TGTGCCAGCAGTAATACAGATACGCAGTATTTT. J is TRBJ2-3 and V is TRBV28; D is undetermined. This CDR3 has 11 residues. V lost 5 bases and J lost 3, with 3 bases in between. Germline CDR1 reads MDHEN; CDR2 reads SYDVKM.

The chain is built from TRBV30 and TRBJ2-2; the D gene is possibly TRBD2 (5 bases). Germline V gene data show CDR1 as GTSNPN and CDR2 as SVGIG (reference sequence). The CDR3 has 16 residues. V gave up 1 base and J gave up 5 bases, with 17 bases separating them. CDR3 loop: CAWSGTSRLQTGELFF. CDR3 DNA: TGTGCCTGGAGTGGGACTTCGAGACTGCAGACCGGGGAGCTGTTTTTT.

This clone showed up just a few times. This sequence joins TRBV6-4 and TRBJ2-3; 10 nucleotides line up with TRBD1. J gave up 4 bases and V 2 bases, and 0 bases lay outside the gene matches. The length of the CDR3 is 14 residues. CDR1 and CDR2 (germline): MRHNA, SNTAGT. CDR3 protein: CASSDGQGADTQYF. The CDR3, as DNA: TGTGCCAGCAGTGACGGACAGGGGGCAGATACGCAGTATTTT.